This T cell receptor beta chain was documented in a study of Ad26.COV2.S vaccination and SARS-CoV-2 variants. Study observations and caveats: Substantial breadth was reportedly displayed by spike-specific CD8+ and CD4+ T cell responses after vaccination. Vaccinees displayed broader spike-specific TCR repertoires than placebo recipients. For non-spike TCRs, breadth in vaccine recipients resembled that in placebo recipients.

TCRdb's table, derived via immunoSEQ multiplex PCR, lists solely in-frame clones and lacks some. This sample has around 450,000 clones, with roughly 87% found just once. Remarks on this clone: The antigen is not known. A read error may produce the germline difference seen at one junction end.

Described treatment: 15 to 20 received Ad26.COV2.S at low or high dose, single or two shots; about 5 received placebo; per-sample allocation not given. Samples analyzed were those drawn on day 63 after the first vaccine or placebo injection. The administered vaccine (an Ad26 vector) expressed Wuhan-strain SARS-CoV-2 spike. The input for sequencing was peripheral blood, taken in a trial of Ad26.COV2.S vaccine versus placebo. The sequence was collected from a person aged 18-65 years who received the Ad26.COV2.S COVID-19 vaccine or a placebo.

CDR3 bases: TGTGCCAGCAGTTACGAAGTAGCGGGGCGTCAAGAAACCCAGTACTTC. Translated: CASSYEVAGRQETQYF. V usage is TRBV6-2 or TRBV6-3 and J usage is TRBJ2-5; TRBD2 agrees at 8 bases. Per germline, CDR1 MNHEY and CDR2 SVGEGT. CDR3 size: 16 residues.